One sample yielded the 11 T cell receptor beta chains listed below, sequenced in a study of cytotoxic CD8 clonotypes in ibrutinib-treated CLL. The assay was immunoSEQ multiplex PCR, and TCRdb's table has in-frame clones only and misses some. This table has 150,000 to 200,000 clones, 72% appearing once. The material was PBMCs, obtained after 24 months of ibrutinib treatment. All receptors derive from a human donor with chronic lymphocytic leukemia.

This chain uses TRBV2 with TRBJ2-1; tentative D call: TRBD2 (7 bases). The ends were cut back, 8 bases at V and 6 bases at J, with 14 bases in the middle. The CDR3 is 13 residues long. CDR1 SNHLY and CDR2 FYNNEI come from the germline V gene. DNA of the CDR3: TGTGCCAGCCATCGGGGGGCGAGCAATGAGCAGTTCTTC. Translated: CASHRGASNEQFF.

The chain is built from TRBV7-2 and TRBJ2-1, with 8 bases fitting TRBD2. Germline-derived CDR1 and CDR2 are SGHTA and FQGNSA. The length of the CDR3 is 12 residues. The V and J ends lost 4 bases and 12 bases, in that order; junction bases with no gene match: 5. The DNA for the CDR3 is TGTGCCAGCAGCTCAACCGGGACTAGGCAGTTCTTC. Translating gives CASSSTGTRQFF.

This clone appeared a few times. The chain has TRBV10-3 and TRBJ2-7; 11 bases fit TRBD2. The CDR3 totals 12 residues. Trimming removed 11 bases from V and 5 bases from J; junction bases left unmatched: 5. Germline V gene lookup returns CDR1 ENHRY and CDR2 SYGVKD. The CDR3 DNA is TGTGCCGTCGGGACTAGCGGTCACGAGCAGTACTTC. Translated, it gives CAVGTSGHEQYF.

J is TRBJ2-3 and V is TRBV2; TRBD2 might be the D (6 bases). V was pared by 3 bases and J by 2 bases, with 12 bases between. CDR3 length equals 15 residues. Germline CDR1 is SNHLY and CDR2 is FYNNEI. DNA of the CDR3: TGTGCCAGCAGTGAGGGCGGAGGGGACACAGATACGCAGTATTTT. Protein product: CASSEGGGDTDTQYF.

The chain links TRBV25-1 to TRBJ2-7; a possible D gene is TRBD1 (6 bases). The germline V and J ends were trimmed by 5 bases and 0 bases, with 14 bases remaining between them. The CDR3 has 15 residues. From germline, CDR1 is MGHDK and CDR2 SYGVNS. CDR3 in amino acids: CASSRQAGVSYEQYF. The CDR3, as DNA: TGTGCCAGCAGTCGGCAGGCAGGGGTCTCCTACGAGCAGTACTTC.

This clone was seen a few times. V is TRBV6-5 and J is TRBJ1-1; the D is unclear. The CDR3 is 13 amino acids. The V gene lost 0 bases and the J gene lost 3 bases, with 5 bases spanning the gap. The V gene's germline CDR1 is MNHEY and CDR2 SVGAGI. CDR3 protein: CASSYSKYTEAFF. The CDR3 DNA follows: TGTGCCAGCAGTTACTCGAAATACACTGAAGCTTTCTTT.

The rearrangement joins TRBV10-3 to TRBJ1-5, with a possible D match to TRBD1 (5 bases). Germline V gives CDR1 ENHRY, CDR2 SYGVKD. With 0 bases removed from V and 6 bases from J, the gap between germline ends came to 12 bases. The CDR3 has 15 residues. The CDR3 sequence: CAISESRAESQPQHF. The CDR3 DNA sequence: TGTGCCATCAGTGAGTCCAGGGCGGAGAGTCAGCCCCAGCATTTT.

This clone was counted a single time. The rearrangement joins TRBV11-3 to TRBJ2-1; the D gene is possibly TRBD2 (5 bases). The V end was cut by 1 base, the J end by 9 bases, with 7 bases between. From germline, CDR1 is SGHNT and CDR2 YENEEA. This CDR3 has 12 residues. CDR3 nucleotide sequence: TGTGCCAGCAGCTTAGCCGGGATTGAGCAGTTCTTC. This sequence encodes CASSLAGIEQFF.

The chain recombines TRBV2 with TRBJ1-1, with unresolved D. The CDR3 spans 18 residues. V gave up 2 bases and J gave up 0 bases, with 19 bases separating them. Germline V CDR1 and CDR2: SNHLY, FYNNEI. CDR3 bases: TGTGCCAGCAGTGAACCCTCCTCAGGTTTTCGAATGAACACTGAAGCTTTCTTT. Translated, it gives CASSEPSSGFRMNTEAFF.

The CDR3 region is CASSLAAAAYEQYF. The CDR3 region has the DNA TGTGCCAGCAGCTTAGCAGCGGCGGCCTACGAGCAGTACTTC. The chain combines TRBV7-6 with TRBJ2-7, with D possibly TRBD2 on 5 matching bases. There are 14 residues in the CDR3. V lost 0 bases and J lost 2, with 8 bases in between. Germline assignment: CDR1 SGHVS and CDR2 FNYEAQ.

The chain is built from TRBV5-1 and TRBJ1-2, with a weak D call TRBD1 (6 bases). The germline gives CDR1 SGHRS, CDR2 YFSETQ. V lost 1 base, J lost 6 bases, and 10 bases lay in between. This CDR3 has 13 amino acids. Here the CDR3 reads CASSLTGQHGYTF. The DNA of the CDR3 is TGCGCCAGCAGCTTGACTGGACAGCATGGCTACACCTTC.